This TCR beta chain was identified in a study of blood T cell repertoires in COVID-19. Background on the study: Whether acute or convalescent, the COVID-19 samples came from the United States, Italy and Spain. T cells, B-cell-depleted T cells, or PBMCs supplied cDNA or gDNA.

V was pared by 4 bases and J by 6 bases, with 15 bases of the junction left unmatched. The CDR3 extends over 18 amino acids. CDR1 is SGHNT and CDR2 is YENEEA in the germline V gene. Authors' methods: Estimates of nucleated cell counts were drawn from the amplification of reference gene primers. Data came from immunoSEQ multiplex PCR; TCRdb stores just in-frame clones and leaves some out. V, J and clone size were drawn from that table, and D and trimming were deduced from the DNA. The sample has approximately 250,000 clones; approximately 86% are singletons. The source is a woman aged 55-70 years with active or convalescent COVID-19. What was sequenced was peripheral blood. The chain uses TRBV11-3 and TRBJ2-3, with TRBD1 matching 11 bases. The CDR3 DNA is TGTGCCAGCAGCTCTCCCTTACCGGGACAGGGGGTATCCGATACGCAGTATTTT. Residues: CASSSPLPGQGVSDTQYF.